Below, one TCR beta chain is given with its context. Its antigen has not been determined. No much larger clone exists at a distance of one base, and base qualities are not known. This entry comes from a study of neurological immune-mediated disorders (dated by TCRdb to between 2018 and 2021). In the study overall: The study compared peripheral blood TCR-beta repertoires of HTLV-I-associated myelopathy (HAM/TSP) patients, multiple sclerosis patients and healthy controls using UMI-based sequencing. Alongside PBMC samples, the set of approximately 100 TCR-beta libraries contained longitudinal samples, technical triplicates, and paired CD4+ and CD8+ T-cell subsets that had been sorted. The cohort comprised 60 to 75 subjects: approximately 15 HAM/TSP patients, 35 or so multiple sclerosis patients and approximately 20 healthy controls.

General study outcomes and caveats: No identical CDR3 amino acid sequences were shared among expanded clones across subjects, suggesting private TCR-beta repertoires in all groups. TCR clonal expansion was highest in HAM/TSP patients and lowest in MS patients, with MS patients falling below even healthy controls.

cDNA was synthesized by template-switch 5'RACE using a primer carrying a 10-nucleotide random unique molecular identifier by which each TCR transcript was tagged. Over 160 million TCR-beta sequences, covering 15-18 subjects, were produced in each sequencing run. The RNeasy kit was used for extraction of total RNA. TCR-beta VDJ regions were amplified with primers for the TCR constant region and the 5'RACE anchor, using the KAPA Real-time Library Amplification kit. A first PCR added sample indexes and Illumina adaptors, after which a second PCR increased the library yield. After Ampure bead purification, the TCR product of roughly 650 bp was size-selected on a 2% E-gel SizeSelection system. Before pooling, libraries had their quality checked on a Bioanalyzer, their concentration measured with Qubit, and their quantity determined with the Kapa Library Quantification kit. Paired-end 2 x 150 bp sequencing of the libraries was performed on an Illumina HiSeq 2500. To increase sequence diversity, roughly 24-31% phiX was spiked into each library pool. Per the source publication's procedure: Quality-filtered reads were processed with the UMI-based MiGEC pipeline, which removed over 75% of raw TCR sequences during error correction. VDJ genes were aligned to IMGT germline references, and clonotypes were defined by unique CDR3 amino acid sequence plus V-J genes. Clonal expansion, Shannon diversity and CDR3 relatedness (CalcPairwiseDistances, ClusterSamples) were evaluated with VDJtools, and phylogenetic trees were built with CLCbio workbench. Clones with at least 8 unique UMIs were defined as expanded, with this threshold being based on coefficient-of-variation modelling across technical triplicates. TCRdb trimmed the raw reads at Q25, called clones with MiXCR and kept productive beta chains. Rows with a matching CDR3 protein are joined into one entry that keeps the most common DNA and genes. None of the V and J calls come from the authors' own analysis; TCRdb made them. The sample contains about 38,000 distinct CDR3 sequences, around 7.2% of them found a single time. The ten largest clones capture approximately 5.3% of the sample.

The healthy controls were volunteers from blood banks in Maryland, USA. For sorted-subset TCR libraries, 1 million sorted CD4+ or CD8+ T cells were used. Peripheral blood underwent Ficoll-Hypaque density gradient centrifugation to isolate PBMCs, which were then cryopreserved in liquid nitrogen. Paired sorted CD4+ and CD8+ subsets came from healthy controls, HAM/TSP patients and MS patients. CDR1 and CDR2, looked up from the germline V gene, are SGHTA and FQGNSA. V is pruned by 5 bases and J by 1 base, leaving 2 bases of the junction without a gene match. Taken from cysteine to phenylalanine, the CDR3 has 15 residues. Left in the record is the CDR3 DNA by itself, 45 bases read in frame from the first base.

The receptor was isolated from a man aged 45-65 years in good health. Sequenced input: CD4+ T cells from blood. The sequence links TRBV7-2 to TRBJ2-1, with TRBD1 identical over 10 junction bases. The nucleotides read TGTGCCAGCAGCCGGGACAGGGGATCCTACAATGAGCAGTTCTTC. This gives the protein CASSRDRGSYNEQFF.